This entry lists 11 T cell receptor beta chains sequenced from one sample in a study of PD-L1 blockade in urothelial cancer. Time point meaning: pretreatment peripheral blood. Data came from immunoSEQ multiplex PCR; TCRdb stores just in-frame clones and leaves some out. This table holds 30,000 to 40,000 clones, roughly four fifths found once. The source was PBMCs, collected around atezolizumab (anti-PD-L1) treatment. These receptors were taken from a man in his 60s with urothelial cancer.

This chain links TRBV2 with TRBJ1-5, with 7 bases lining up with TRBD1. Germline CDR1 and CDR2: SNHLY and FYNNEI. V gave up 4 bases and J gave up 2 bases; unmatched junction bases: 2. The CDR3 contains 14 residues. CDR3 loop: CASSGTGGNQPQHF. The DNA of the CDR3 is TGTGCCAGCAGTGGCACAGGGGGCAATCAGCCCCAGCATTTT. Full variable domain (remainder filled in from reference TRBV2 and TRBJ1-5): EPEVTQTPSHQVTQMGQEVILRCVPISNHLYFYWYRQILGQKVEFLVSFYNNEISEKSEIFDDQFSVERPDGSNFTLKIRSTKLEDSAMYFCASSGTGGNQPQHFGDGTRLSIL.

This clone was seen a single time. The chain employs TRBV7-8 and TRBJ2-2, with D perhaps matching TRBD2 (6 bases). This CDR3 spans 16 amino acids. Germline CDR1 SGHVS, CDR2 FQNEAQ. Trimming pared 1 base from V and 0 bases from J, leaving 9 bases between. The CDR3 loop reads CASSLGDFANTGELFF. In DNA form, the CDR3 reads TGTGCCAGCAGCTTAGGGGACTTCGCGAACACCGGGGAGCTGTTTTTT.

This clone turned up a few times. The V and J genes are TRBV10-2 and TRBJ1-5; TRBD1 aligns across 8 bases. Germline V gene sequence: CDR1 WSHSY, CDR2 SAAADI. After removal of 3 bases from V and 1 base from J, the junction contained 8 bases not matched to a gene. The CDR3 has 17 residues. The CDR3 DNA is TGCGCCAGCAGTGAAATTAACAGGGGGGGAAGCAATCAGCCCCAGCATTTT. Amino acids: CASSEINRGGSNQPQHF.

The rearrangement joins TRBV7-2 to TRBJ2-1, with 13 bases that match TRBD2. Germline lookup yields CDR1 SGHTA and CDR2 FQGNSA. After removal of 4 bases from V and 7 bases from J, the junction contained 4 bases not matched to a gene. The CDR3 covers 15 residues. This chain's CDR3 is CASSSGLAGVNEQFF. CDR3 DNA sequence: TGTGCCAGCAGCTCTGGACTAGCGGGGGTTAATGAGCAGTTCTTC.

The rearrangement uses TRBV6-5 and TRBJ2-2; 7 bases are a match to TRBD2. Germline loops: CDR1 MNHEY, CDR2 SVGAGI. This CDR3 has 14 residues. V lost 5 bases, J lost 4 bases, and 4 bases stayed unmatched. The CDR3 DNA is TGTGCCAGCAGTCTGGGGGGGAGCACCGGGGAGCTGTTTTTT. It yields the protein CASSLGGSTGELFF.

The rearrangement uses TRBV11-2 and TRBJ2-6; 7 bases match TRBD1. J lost 4 bases, V lost 5 bases, and 14 bases had no gene match. The CDR3 consists of 18 residues. Germline V CDR1 and CDR2: SGHAT, FQNNGV. The CDR3 nucleotides are TGTGCCAGCAGCCCCAAGACAGGGTTTCTACTCGGGGCCAACGTCCTGACTTTC. Residues: CASSPKTGFLLGANVLTF.

The chain joins TRBV19 to TRBJ2-1, with D possibly TRBD2 on 6 matching bases. V lost 6 bases and J 2 bases, leaving 20 bases between the germline ends. From germline, CDR1 is LNHDA and CDR2 SQIVND (reference sequence). This CDR3 has 17 amino acids. This CDR3 reads CASSPRGWARAYNEQFF. The DNA of the CDR3 is TGTGCCAGTAGCCCTCGGGGGTGGGCGCGGGCCTACAATGAGCAGTTCTTC.

The chain employs TRBV28 and TRBJ1-4; D gene ambiguous. Trimming cost V 2 bases and J 4 bases, with 8 bases left between them. The CDR3 spans 14 residues. The germline CDR1 and CDR2 sequences are MDHEN and SYDVKM. The CDR3 nucleotides read TGTGCCAGCAGTTTAGCAGGATATAATGAAAAACTGTTTTTT. Residues: CASSLAGYNEKLFF. Looking up the rest from reference TRBV28 and TRBJ1-4 gives the full variable domain: DVKVTQSSRYLVKRTGEKVFLECVQDMDHENMFWYRQDPGLGLRLIYFSYDVKMKEKGDIPEGYSVSREKKERFSLILESASTNQTSMYLCASSLAGYNEKLFFGSGTQLSVL.

The table lists this clone with a count of one. The chain has TRBV5-1 and TRBJ1-1, with no clear D. The CDR3 is 14 residues long. Germline CDR1 and CDR2: SGHRS and YFSETQ. V lost 4 bases and J 1 base, leaving 11 bases between the germline ends. CDR3 loop: CASSRGTSNTEAFF. For the CDR3, the DNA is TGCGCCAGCAGCCGAGGAACCTCGAACACTGAAGCTTTCTTT.

By share, this clone counts as medium-sized (0.01 to 0.1%). V usage is TRBV7-3 and J usage is TRBJ1-5, with D tentatively TRBD1 (6 bases). CDR3 size: 16 residues. Germline CDR1 SGHTA, CDR2 FQGTGA. The germline V and J ends were trimmed by 5 bases and 5 bases, with 19 bases remaining between them. CDR3 in amino acids: CASSARTGRRDQPQHF. The DNA of the CDR3 is TGTGCCAGCAGCGCCCGAACAGGGAGAAGGGATCAGCCCCAGCATTTT.

This chain connects TRBV30 to TRBJ2-7; 8 nucleotides match TRBD1. This CDR3 is 13 amino acids long. The V gene end was trimmed by 2 bases and the J gene end by 3 bases; junction bases not matched to a gene: 3. Germline values: CDR1 GTSNPN, CDR2 SVGIG (reference sequence). The DNA of the CDR3 is TGTGCCTGGAGTTCCGACAGGGGCTACGAGCAGTACTTC. Residues: CAWSSDRGYEQYF.